This is a list of T cell receptor beta chains from one sample in a study of blood T cell repertoires in COVID-19. Assay used: immunoSEQ multiplex PCR; TCRdb lists only in-frame clones, some missing. The data show about 51,000 clones, just over 85% seen once. The material sequenced was peripheral blood. The receptors come from a man older than 75 with active COVID-19. Both conserved end residues are part of each CDR3. The D gene is left open where the match is weak. The size of a clone is reported for some rows only, either as once, few or many, or as a class for expanded clones.

CDR3	DNA	D	V	J	size
CASSQREALSSYNEQFF	TGTGCCAGCAGCCAACGAGAAGCGCTTAGCTCCTACAATGAGCAGTTCTTC	.	TRBV14	TRBJ2-1	.
CASSLAGGFSSGNQPQHF	TGTGCCAGCAGCTTAGCAGGGGGATTTTCTAGTGGGAATCAGCCCCAGCATTTT	.	TRBV7-8	TRBJ1-5	.
CASSETSGVSYEQYF	TGCGCCAGCAGTGAGACTAGCGGGGTCTCCTACGAGCAGTACTTC	TRBD2	TRBV10-1	TRBJ2-7	.
CASTILSGTQETQYF	TGTGCCAGCACTATCCTTAGCGGGACCCAAGAGACCCAGTACTTC	TRBD2	TRBV6-5	TRBJ2-5	.
CASSMGDRRYNEQFF	TGTGCCAGTAGTATGGGGGACAGGAGATACAATGAGCAGTTCTTC	TRBD1	TRBV19	TRBJ2-1	.
CASSFLGQGSQEKLFF	TGTGCCAGCAGTTTCCTCGGACAGGGATCTCAGGAAAAACTGTTTTTT	TRBD1	TRBV27	TRBJ1-4	once
CASSLRGSGTPLGEQYF	TGTGCCAGCAGTTTACGAGGTAGCGGGACCCCCCTGGGCGAGCAGTACTTC	TRBD2	TRBV27	TRBJ2-7	.
CANSQSTARETQYF	TGTGCCAACAGCCAAAGCACAGCCCGAGAGACCCAGTACTTC	.	TRBV3-1/TRBV3-2	TRBJ2-5	.
CASSLGWTSEGETDYNEQFF	TGTGCCAGCAGCTTAGGGTGGACTAGCGAGGGGGAAACCGATTACAATGAGCAGTTCTTC	TRBD2	TRBV11-3	TRBJ2-1	.
CASSSSGGLVSNQPQHF	TGTGCCAGCAGTTCGTCCGGTGGGCTTGTGAGCAATCAGCCCCAGCATTTT	.	TRBV27	TRBJ1-5	.
CASSPSDSGNTIYF	TGCGCCAGCAGCCCATCGGACAGCGGAAACACCATATATTTT	.	TRBV4-3	TRBJ1-3	once
CASRTGQSTDTQYF	TGCGCCAGCAGGACAGGCCAAAGCACAGATACGCAGTATTTT	.	TRBV5-1	TRBJ2-3	.
CASSLPGSYEQYF	TGTGCCAGCAGCCTCCCGGGCTCCTACGAGCAGTACTTC	.	TRBV3-1/TRBV3-2	TRBJ2-7	.
CASSSTGHGADEQFF	TGTGCCAGCAGCTCAACGGGACACGGCGCGGATGAGCAGTTCTTC	.	TRBV7-7	TRBJ2-1	.
CASRRAGTSEPLGGSYEQYF	TGTGCAAGTCGCCGAGCCGGGACTAGCGAACCGTTAGGTGGGTCCTACGAGCAGTACTTC	.	TRBV12-2	TRBJ2-7	.
CASSYLTGANQPQHF	TGTGCCAGCAGTTACCTTACAGGGGCCAATCAGCCCCAGCATTTT	TRBD1	TRBV6-5	TRBJ1-5	.
CASSSATGLNEKLLF	TGTGCCAGCAGCTCCGCTACAGGTCTTAATGAAAAACTGCTTTTT	.	TRBV7-2	TRBJ1-4	.
CASRGGESRQPQHF	TGTGCCAGCAGGGGGGGGGAATCTAGGCAGCCCCAGCATTTT	.	TRBV6-5	TRBJ1-5	.
CASSEDGGGTEAFF	TGTGCCAGCAGTGAAGATGGGGGGGGCACTGAAGCTTTCTTT	.	TRBV6-1	TRBJ1-1	.
CASSPTDRFGELFF	TGTGCCAGTAGTCCCACCGACAGGTTCGGGGAGCTGTTTTTT	.	TRBV19	TRBJ2-2	.
CASSPGGSRETQYF	TGTGCCAGCAGCCCGGGGGGGAGTAGGGAGACCCAGTACTTC	TRBD2	TRBV5-4	TRBJ2-5	.
CASGAGQGNYGYTF	TGCGCCAGCGGCGCGGGACAGGGGAACTATGGCTACACCTTC	TRBD1	TRBV5-1	TRBJ1-2	.
CASSLGFQGGNSPLHF	TGTGCCAGCAGCTTGGGCTTCCAGGGAGGCAATTCACCCCTCCACTTT	.	TRBV5-5	TRBJ1-6	.
CASKEVGYQPEAFF	TGTGCCAGTAAGGAGGTAGGGTACCAACCTGAAGCTTTCTTT	.	TRBV19	TRBJ1-1	.
CASSLMEAALADTQYF	TGTGCCAGCAGTTTGATGGAGGCGGCCCTCGCAGATACGCAGTATTTT	.	TRBV27	TRBJ2-3	.
CASSLRTGGPNEQYF	TGTGCCAGCAGCCTCCGGACAGGGGGTCCAAACGAGCAGTACTTC	TRBD1	TRBV28	TRBJ2-7	.
CAWRDDHRATNEKLFF	TGTGCCTGGAGAGACGATCACAGGGCGACTAATGAAAAACTGTTTTTT	.	TRBV30	TRBJ1-4	.
CASSLGQSNQPQHF	TGCGCCAGCAGCTTGGGACAGAGCAATCAGCCCCAGCATTTT	.	TRBV5-1	TRBJ1-5	.
CASERQGVVYGYTF	TGTGCCAGCGAGCGACAGGGGGTAGTCTATGGCTACACCTTC	TRBD1	TRBV2	TRBJ1-2	.
CASSLLGGFITEAFF	TGCGCCAGCAGCTTGTTAGGGGGTTTTATCACTGAAGCTTTCTTT	.	TRBV5-1	TRBJ1-1	.
CASSGTAYEQYF	TGTGCCAGCAGCGGGACTGCCTACGAGCAGTACTTC	.	TRBV9	TRBJ2-7	.
CASSFSSGLSSYEQYF	TGTGCCAGCAGCTTCTCTAGCGGGCTATCCTCCTACGAGCAGTACTTC	TRBD2	TRBV7-8	TRBJ2-7	.
CASSPRGGRATDTQYF	TGTGCCAGTAGTCCACGCGGCGGGAGGGCAACAGATACGCAGTATTTT	TRBD2	TRBV19	TRBJ2-3	.
CASSLGLDPYNEQFF	TGTGCCAGCAGCTTGGGACTAGACCCCTACAATGAGCAGTTCTTC	.	TRBV5-6	TRBJ2-1	once
CAWSVGGSSYNEQFF	TGTGCCTGGAGTGTCGGCGGGAGCTCCTACAATGAGCAGTTCTTC	TRBD2	TRBV30	TRBJ2-1	.
CASSLGTGNQPQHF	TGCGCCAGCAGCTTGGGGACAGGCAATCAGCCCCAGCATTTT	.	TRBV5-1	TRBJ1-5	.
CASSPPDRVNEQYF	TGTGCCAGCAGCCCCCCGGACAGGGTCAACGAGCAGTACTTC	TRBD1	TRBV7-2	TRBJ2-7	few
CAISESRREGLYEQYF	TGTGCCATCAGTGAGTCCAGGCGGGAGGGCCTATACGAGCAGTACTTC	TRBD2	TRBV10-3	TRBJ2-7	few
CAWSVAGEQFF	TGTGCCTGGAGTGTCGCCGGTGAGCAGTTCTTC	.	TRBV30	TRBJ2-1	.
CASSSPGQILWTDTQYF	TGTGCCAGCAGCTCCCCGGGACAGATCCTTTGGACAGATACGCAGTATTTT	TRBD1	TRBV9	TRBJ2-3	.
CASSPRVRADTQYF	TGTGCCAGCAGTCCCCGGGTACGGGCAGATACGCAGTATTTT	.	TRBV27	TRBJ2-3	.
CATGQGLTEAFF	TGTGCCACGGGACAGGGGCTCACTGAAGCTTTCTTT	TRBD1	TRBV10-3	TRBJ1-1	.
CASGLVDGTSGQETQYF	TGTGCTAGTGGTTTGGTAGACGGGACTAGCGGACAAGAGACCCAGTACTTC	TRBD2	TRBV12-5	TRBJ2-5	.
CASSATVYEQYF	TGTGCCAGCTCGGCCACCGTCTACGAGCAGTACTTC	.	TRBV18	TRBJ2-7	.
CASSVEREGWGHNEQFF	TGCGCCAGCAGTGTTGAGCGGGAGGGATGGGGGCACAATGAGCAGTTCTTC	TRBD2	TRBV23-1	TRBJ2-1	.
CASSQDEREGNNEQFF	TGCGCCAGCAGCCAAGATGAAAGAGAGGGTAATAATGAGCAGTTCTTC	.	TRBV4-3	TRBJ2-1	.
CASSQQARASGRASSYNEQFF	TGCGCCAGCAGTCAACAAGCCCGGGCTAGCGGGAGGGCCAGCTCCTACAATGAGCAGTTCTTC	TRBD2	TRBV23-1	TRBJ2-1	.
CASSMGGEQYF	TGTGCCAGCAGCATGGGAGGGGAGCAGTACTTC	TRBD2	TRBV6-5	TRBJ2-7	.
CASSPTGGGETQYF	TGTGCCAGCAGCCCAACAGGGGGCGGTGAGACCCAGTACTTC	TRBD1	TRBV7-8	TRBJ2-5	.
CASGPGQGQETQYF	TGTGCTAGTGGTCCGGGACAGGGGCAAGAGACCCAGTACTTC	TRBD1	TRBV12-5	TRBJ2-5	.
CASSQPRAGDRYTF	TGTGCCAGCAGTCAGCCGCGGGCGGGGGACCGCTACACCTTC	.	TRBV6-5	TRBJ1-2	.